This T cell receptor (beta chain) came from a study of T-cell memory formation after mild COVID-19. There are 15 residues in the CDR3. Trimming took off 7 bases at V and 0 bases at J, with 10 bases between the two ends. Germline-derived CDR1 and CDR2 are MNHNY and SVGAGI (reference sequence). General study findings and limits: CD4+ contracting clones were mainly CM and EM; CD8+ ones, EMRA. Later expanders leaned CD4+, whereas clones that contracted between day 15 and 85 were balanced CD4/CD8.

One entry per CDR3 protein, called by TCRdb with MiXCR from the 5' RACE reads. The table has 350,000 to 400,000 distinct CDR3 sequences, under 25% seen once. As concerns this clonotype: Its antigen is still unknown.

Sequencing was carried out using PBMCs or a T cell subset sorted from them (not recorded which). This sequence was found in an adult woman who had mild COVID-19 (a few samples of this study predate the infection). Cell type and time point are not known. The rearrangement uses TRBV6-6 and TRBJ1-6; no firm D call. CDR3 protein: CASNGVSSYNSPLHF. DNA for the CDR3: TGTGCCAGCAACGGGGTTAGCTCCTATAATTCACCCCTCCACTTT.